This T cell receptor beta chain comes out of a study of cytomegalovirus exposure and HLA in healthy donors. Remarks on this clone: Its antigen is as yet unknown.

The PCR used 60 Vbeta and 13 Jbeta primers. Data came from immunoSEQ multiplex PCR; TCRdb stores just in-frame clones and leaves some out. The sample lists 130,000 to 150,000 clones; over 75% were seen once. CDR1 SGHDN and CDR2 FVKESK come from the germline V gene. This CDR3 is built from 17 residues. The V and J ends lost 4 bases and 0 bases, in that order; junction bases with no gene match: 6. Study-wide results and limits: The study had only CMV serostatus as immune exposure information. Per a later analysis, HLA-associated TCR beta chains showed more clonal expansion than other, equally common TCR beta chains. The authors later linked a missense DCLRE1C variant to TCR beta V- and J-gene trimming.

The chain joins TRBV14 to TRBJ2-4, with TRBD2 matching over 10 bases. Source material: PBMCs. The TCR originated in a male donor in good health and CMV-seronegative. The CDR3 DNA reads as TGTGCCAGCAGCCTCGCCCTAGCGGGAGTAGCCAAAAACATTCAGTACTTC. It codes for CASSLALAGVAKNIQYF.